The source of this T cell receptor beta chain is a study of OX40 agonist ivuxolimab in advanced cancers. Whole-study findings and limits: The specificity for antigen of the expanded peripheral T cells was not determined.

Regarding this clone: Its antigen is not known.

This CDR3 has 15 residues. Germline assignment: CDR1 MGHRA and CDR2 YSYEKL. V lost 4 bases and J lost 4, with 15 bases in between. Sequenced by immunoSEQ multiplex PCR; TCRdb stores in-frame clones only, minus some. The table lists around 9,300 clones, more than 70% of them singletons. Sequenced here: CD4+ or CD8+ T cells sorted from blood, sampled in a trial of the OX40 agonist ivuxolimab. This sequence joins TRBV4-1 and TRBJ2-3; D perhaps matches TRBD2 (6 bases). This clonotype originated in an adult with an advanced solid tumor such as melanoma, head and neck, liver or kidney cancer. CDR3 sequence reads: CASSRGGAGSDTQYF. The CDR3 bases are TGCGCCAGCAGCCGGGGCGGGGCGGGCTCAGATACGCAGTATTTT.